This T cell receptor beta chain was captured in a study of control samples from healthy donors and cancer patients. Using immunoSEQ multiplex PCR, the repertoire was profiled, and TCRdb retains in-frame clones only, with some absent. In the table there are 150,000 to 160,000 clones, over 90% of which are singletons. The V and J ends lost 5 bases and 8 bases respectively, with 15 bases between them. CDR1 is MNHEY and CDR2 is SVGAGI in the germline V gene. This CDR3 is built from 14 residues. The sequence was obtained from a man in his fifties in good health. The sequenced sample was blood. This chain uses TRBV6-5 with TRBJ1-4; D is perhaps TRBD1 (6 bases). The chain's CDR3 is CASSRQAIGEKLFF. CDR3 bases: TGTGCCAGCAGTCGACAGGCCATTGGGGAAAAACTGTTTTTT.